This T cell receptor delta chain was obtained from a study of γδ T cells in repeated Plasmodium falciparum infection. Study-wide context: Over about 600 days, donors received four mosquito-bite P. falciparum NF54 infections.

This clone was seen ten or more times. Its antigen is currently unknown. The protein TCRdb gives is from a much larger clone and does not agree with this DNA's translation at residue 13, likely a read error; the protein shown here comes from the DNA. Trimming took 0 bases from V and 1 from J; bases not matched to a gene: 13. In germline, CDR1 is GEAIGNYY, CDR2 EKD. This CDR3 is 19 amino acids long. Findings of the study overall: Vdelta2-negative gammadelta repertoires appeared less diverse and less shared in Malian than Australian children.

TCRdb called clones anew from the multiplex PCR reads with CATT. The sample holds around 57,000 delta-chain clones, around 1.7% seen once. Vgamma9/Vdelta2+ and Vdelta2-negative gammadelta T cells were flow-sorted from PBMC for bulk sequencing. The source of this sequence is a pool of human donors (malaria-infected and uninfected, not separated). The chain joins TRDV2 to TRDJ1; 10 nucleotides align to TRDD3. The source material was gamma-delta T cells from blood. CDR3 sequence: CACDTAKGGYAMGTDKLIF. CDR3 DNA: TGTGCCTGTGACACCGCAAAAGGGGGATACGCGATGGGCACCGATAAACTCATCTTT.